This is a list of T cell receptor beta chains from one sample in a study of blood T cell repertoires in COVID-19. Profiled with immunoSEQ multiplex PCR; TCRdb holds only in-frame clones, not every one. In the table there are 160,000 or so clones, 85% to 95% of which are singletons. Sequencing was carried out using peripheral blood. The receptor set was obtained from a woman in her fifties or sixties with COVID-19, enrolled during active disease. The CDR3 runs from the conserved cysteine through the conserved F or W. A D gene is named only where the DNA matches it firmly. A row's size may be missing; if present it is once, few, many or a size class.

-	TRBV11-1	-	TRBJ1-2	CASSAFVGGYGYTF	TGTGCCAGCAGCGCCTTCGTGGGGGGCTATGGCTACACCTTC
-	TRBV5-6	TRBD2	TRBJ2-3	CASVAGGGGDTQYF	TGTGCCAGTGTAGCGGGGGGCGGCGGGGATACGCAGTATTTT
-	TRBV28	-	TRBJ1-3	CASSPRGVSGNTIYF	TGTGCCAGCAGTCCCCGGGGGGTCTCTGGAAACACCATATATTTT
few	TRBV5-4	TRBD2	TRBJ2-7	CASSHDGGSFNEQYF	TGTGCCAGCAGCCATGACGGGGGGTCTTTCAACGAGCAGTACTTC
-	TRBV9	-	TRBJ2-5	CASSVGAGETQYF	TGTGCCAGCAGCGTAGGGGCTGGAGAGACCCAGTACTTC
-	TRBV7-3	-	TRBJ1-4	CASSLREGPAVWNEKLFF	TGTGCCAGCAGCTTAAGGGAGGGCCCCGCGGTGTGGAATGAAAAACTGTTTTTT
-	TRBV5-6	TRBD1	TRBJ1-3	CASSLVGQGASGNTIYF	TGTGCCAGCAGCTTGGTAGGACAGGGGGCCTCAGGAAACACCATATATTTT
-	TRBV10-3	TRBD1	TRBJ1-1	CAISLGQLGSEAFF	TGTGCCATCAGCCTGGGACAGCTAGGCTCTGAAGCTTTCTTT
-	TRBV19	-	TRBJ1-5	CASSNTGSNQPQHF	TGTGCCAGTAGCAATACAGGGTCCAATCAGCCCCAGCATTTT
-	TRBV7-9	-	TRBJ2-7	CASSLWEAYEQYF	TGTGCCAGCAGCTTATGGGAGGCCTACGAGCAGTACTTC
-	TRBV5-1	-	TRBJ2-1	CASSLSAEGPTPQFF	TGCGCCAGCAGCCTTAGTGCGGAGGGCCCTACGCCACAGTTCTTC
-	TRBV7-2	-	TRBJ2-7	CASSPVYYEQYF	TGTGCCAGCAGCCCCGTCTACTACGAGCAGTACTTC
-	TRBV3-1/TRBV3-2	-	TRBJ2-2	CASSPSLRTGELFF	TGTGCCAGCAGCCCAAGTTTGCGCACCGGGGAGCTGTTTTTT
-	TRBV5-4	TRBD1	TRBJ2-1	CASSLAPTGQGEQFF	TGTGCCAGCAGCTTGGCCCCGACAGGACAGGGTGAGCAGTTCTTC
-	TRBV24-1	-	TRBJ1-2	CATSDLGGAHTF	TGTGCCACCAGTGATTTAGGGGGGGCACACACCTTC
-	TRBV5-3	-	TRBJ1-1	CASRETIVTEAFF	TGTGCCAGCAGAGAGACTATTGTCACTGAAGCTTTCTTT
-	TRBV9	-	TRBJ1-6	CASSVDLGAGNSPLHF	TGTGCCAGCAGCGTAGATTTAGGGGCCGGTAATTCACCCCTCCACTTT
-	TRBV29-1	-	TRBJ1-4	CSVQAATNEKLFF	TGCAGCGTCCAGGCTGCAACTAATGAAAAACTGTTTTTT
-	TRBV19	TRBD1	TRBJ1-5	CATGGQGASGNQPQHF	TGTGCCACGGGGGGACAGGGGGCGAGCGGCAATCAGCCCCAGCATTTT
-	TRBV29-1	TRBD2	TRBJ2-2	CSVSKWGGPTSGGVTGELFF	TGCAGCGTTTCCAAGTGGGGCGGACCAACTAGCGGGGGTGTCACCGGGGAGCTGTTTTTT
-	TRBV27	-	TRBJ1-2	CASRPDRNYGYTF	TGTGCCAGCAGGCCAGACAGGAACTATGGCTACACCTTC
once	TRBV9	TRBD1	TRBJ1-1	CASSVTMTGDGTEAFF	TGTGCCAGCAGCGTCACGATGACAGGGGATGGGACTGAAGCTTTCTTT
once	TRBV6-5	-	TRBJ2-7	CASSLTGTSPWQYF	TGTGCCAGCAGTTTAACCGGGACATCTCCCTGGCAGTACTTC
few	TRBV5-5	-	TRBJ2-5	CASSWARESPRETQYF	TGTGCCAGCAGCTGGGCTCGGGAAAGTCCCCGGGAGACCCAGTACTTC
-	TRBV6-5	-	TRBJ1-3	CATKEGNTIYF	TGTGCCACCAAGGAGGGAAACACCATATATTTT
-	TRBV9	-	TRBJ2-3	CASSVYSSTDTQYF	TGTGCCAGCAGCGTATATTCGAGCACAGATACGCAGTATTTT
-	TRBV5-4	TRBD1	TRBJ2-1	CASSPGQGYNEQFF	TGTGCCAGCAGCCCGGGACAGGGCTACAATGAGCAGTTCTTC
-	TRBV19	-	TRBJ2-7	CASSVDRTYEQYF	TGTGCCAGTAGCGTCGACAGAACCTACGAGCAGTACTTC
once	TRBV9	TRBD2	TRBJ2-5	CASSVGASGGQWETQYF	TGTGCCAGCAGCGTAGGGGCAAGCGGGGGGCAATGGGAGACCCAGTACTTC
-	TRBV6-1	-	TRBJ1-2	CASSEYGGSGYTF	TGTGCCAGCAGTGAATACGGAGGCTCTGGCTACACCTTC
-	TRBV29-1	-	TRBJ2-1	CSVGGLSYNEQFF	TGCAGCGTGGGCGGACTCTCCTACAATGAGCAGTTCTTC
-	TRBV6-6	TRBD1	TRBJ1-1	CASSYTGGPTEAFF	TGTGCCAGCAGTTACACAGGGGGTCCGACTGAAGCTTTCTTT
-	TRBV10-3	-	TRBJ1-1	CAISLGLGDTEAFF	TGTGCCATCAGTTTGGGTCTGGGAGACACTGAAGCTTTCTTT
-	TRBV19	TRBD1	TRBJ1-5	CASSMVRGSKSNQPQHF	TGTGCCAGTAGTATGGTCAGGGGGAGTAAGAGCAATCAGCCCCAGCATTTT
-	TRBV9	TRBD1	TRBJ1-3	CASSVEPTGLSGNTIYF	TGTGCCAGCAGCGTAGAACCGACAGGGCTCTCTGGAAACACCATATATTTT
-	TRBV5-1	-	TRBJ1-5	CASSLAGQTNQPQHF	TGCGCCAGCAGCTTGGCTGGACAGACAAATCAGCCCCAGCATTTT
-	TRBV9	-	TRBJ1-3	CASSVASLSSGNTIYF	TGTGCCAGCAGCGTAGCTAGTCTCTCCTCTGGAAACACCATATATTTT
-	TRBV6-1	TRBD1	TRBJ1-5	CASSDEGALGNQPQHF	TGTGCCAGCAGTGACGAGGGGGCGCTGGGCAATCAGCCCCAGCATTTT
once	TRBV5-1	-	TRBJ2-7	CASRRGIPATSPGEQYF	TGCGCCAGCAGGCGAGGGATCCCAGCCACTAGCCCCGGCGAGCAGTACTTC
-	TRBV30	-	TRBJ1-2	CAWSMTGGYTF	TGTGCCTGGAGTATGACAGGTGGCTACACCTTC
once	TRBV6-4	TRBD1	TRBJ1-2	CASSAIQGSNGYTF	TGTGCCAGCAGTGCAATACAGGGGTCTAATGGCTACACCTTC
-	TRBV5-6	-	TRBJ1-3	CASSFGLSENTIYF	TGTGCCAGCAGCTTCGGGTTGTCGGAAAACACCATATATTTT
-	TRBV27	TRBD1	TRBJ1-2	CASSLLAGGSGYTF	TGTGCCAGCAGTTTATTGGCAGGGGGCTCTGGCTACACCTTC
-	TRBV9	-	TRBJ2-1	CASSVRHYNEQFF	TGTGCCAGCAGCGTTAGACACTACAATGAGCAGTTCTTC
-	TRBV15	-	TRBJ1-4	CATTQGGRVNEKLFF	TGTGCCACCACCCAAGGAGGGCGGGTTAATGAAAAACTGTTTTTT
-	TRBV2	-	TRBJ1-4	CASMSGSNEKLFF	TGTGCCAGCATGTCGGGGTCTAATGAAAAACTGTTTTTT
-	TRBV27	TRBD1	TRBJ2-6	CASRKTGTLSGANVLTF	TGTGCCAGCCGCAAGACAGGGACCTTATCTGGGGCCAACGTCCTGACTTTC
-	TRBV18	-	TRBJ1-1	CASSSDRNTEAFF	TGTGCCAGCTCATCCGACAGGAACACTGAAGCTTTCTTT
-	TRBV4-2	-	TRBJ1-1	CASSLSRGTEAFF	TGTGCCAGCAGCCTTTCCAGGGGCACTGAAGCTTTCTTT
few	TRBV2	TRBD2	TRBJ2-7	CASSGREGYEQYF	TGTGCCAGCAGTGGGAGGGAGGGATACGAGCAGTACTTC